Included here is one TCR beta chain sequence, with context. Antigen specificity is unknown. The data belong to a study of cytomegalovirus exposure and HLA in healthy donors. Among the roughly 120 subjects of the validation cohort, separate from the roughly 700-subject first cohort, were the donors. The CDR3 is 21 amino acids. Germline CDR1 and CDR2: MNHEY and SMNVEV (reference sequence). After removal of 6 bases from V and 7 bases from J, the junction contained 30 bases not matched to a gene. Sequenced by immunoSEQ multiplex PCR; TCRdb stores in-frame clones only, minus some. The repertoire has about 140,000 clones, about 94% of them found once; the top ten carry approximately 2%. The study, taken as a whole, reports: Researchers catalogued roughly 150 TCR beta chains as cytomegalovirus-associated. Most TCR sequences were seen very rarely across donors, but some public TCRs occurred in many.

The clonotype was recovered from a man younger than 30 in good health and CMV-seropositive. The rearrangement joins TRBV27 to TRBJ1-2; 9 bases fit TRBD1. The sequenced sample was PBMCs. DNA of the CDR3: TGTGCCAGCAGCTCCGGGGGAAACCGGGACAGGGTTCGCCGATTGGTAGGTGGCTACACCTTC. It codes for CASSSGGNRDRVRRLVGGYTF.